This TCR beta chain is from a study of cytomegalovirus exposure and HLA in healthy donors. The donors (healthy individuals) were bone marrow donors. The PCR made use of 60 Vbeta and 13 Jbeta primers. Using immunoSEQ multiplex PCR, the repertoire was profiled, and TCRdb retains in-frame clones only, with some absent. Here the sample spans roughly 220,000 clones, approximately 80% being singletons. The CDR3 totals 16 residues. Germline loops: CDR1 MDHEN, CDR2 SYDVKM. The germline V and J ends were trimmed by 6 bases and 3 bases, with 21 bases remaining between them. This TCR came from a man under 40 in good health and CMV-seronegative. The gene calls are TRBV28 and TRBJ2-7; possibly TRBD1 for D (5 bases). Sequencing was carried out using PBMCs. Here the CDR3 DNA reads TGTGCCAGCAGCCAGGGTTTGACCGATTCCCTCTACGAGCAGTACTTC. Amino acids: CASSQGLTDSLYEQYF.